Listed here are 24 T cell receptor beta chains from one sample, sequenced in a study of shared clonotypes between healthy human individuals. Method: immunoSEQ multiplex PCR; TCRdb's copy keeps in-frame clones and lacks some. The sample holds 2 million or so clones, approximately 95% seen once. Naive CD8 cells were CD45RO-negative, positively selected for CCR7, excluding terminally differentiated effector memory CD45RA+ cells. Sequences were obtained from naive CD8+ T cells sorted from blood. The origin of the receptors is a man younger than 35 in good health.

This clone was seen only once. The CDR3 region has the DNA TGTGCCAGCAATACAGGGGTGGAGCTGGAGACCCAGTACTTC. Its translation: CASNTGVELETQYF. The gene calls are TRBV28 and TRBJ2-5, with 7 bases lining up with TRBD1. This CDR3 spans 14 amino acids. V lost 7 bases and J lost 5; bases outside the gene matches: 10. Germline V CDR1 and CDR2: MDHEN, SYDVKM.

The chain combines TRBV27 with TRBJ2-7; no reliable D call. V lost 0 bases to trimming and J lost 6 bases, with 6 bases between them. CDR1 is MNHEY and CDR2 is SMNVEV in the germline V gene (reference sequence). The CDR3 runs to 12 residues. The CDR3 DNA sequence: TGTGCCAGCAGTTTATCGTTTGGCGAGCAGTACTTC. This encodes CASSLSFGEQYF.

The chain is built from TRBV7-9 and TRBJ1-1; 9 bases map to TRBD1. The ends lost 3 bases at V and 7 bases at J; junction bases unmatched: 9. Germline CDR1 reads SEHNR; CDR2 reads FQNEAQ (reference sequence). The CDR3 length is 15 residues. The CDR3 protein is CASSLAGTGTDEAFF. The CDR3 region has the DNA TGTGCCAGCAGCTTGGCAGGGACAGGGACAGATGAAGCTTTCTTT.

The sample holds one count of this clone. The chain uses TRBV19 and TRBJ1-5; tentative D call: TRBD1 (5 bases). Germline V CDR1 and CDR2: LNHDA, SQIVND (reference sequence). Trimming removed 6 bases from V and 0 bases from J, with 15 bases in between. CDR3 length: 16 amino acids. The CDR3 DNA is TGTGCCAGTAGCATCGGGGCAGAATATAGCAATCAGCCCCAGCATTTT. Its protein is CASSIGAEYSNQPQHF.

The J gene is TRBJ1-5, the V gene TRBV7-9; D gene unclear. CDR1 is SEHNR, CDR2 FQNEAQ, per germline (reference sequence). The CDR3 runs to 14 residues. V lost 1 base, J lost 1 base, and 5 bases lay in between. This CDR3 reads CASSLVASNQPQHF. In DNA, the CDR3 is TGTGCCAGCAGCTTAGTTGCGAGCAATCAGCCCCAGCATTTT. Looking up the rest from reference TRBV7-9 and TRBJ1-5 gives the full variable domain: DTGVSQNPRHKITKRGQNVTFRCDPISEHNRLYWYRQTLGQGPEFLTYFQNEAQLEKSRLLSDRFSAERPKGSFSTLEIQRTEQGDSAMYLCASSLVASNQPQHFGDGTRLSIL.

This chain links TRBV13 with TRBJ2-7, with 7 bases that match TRBD2. V lost 2 bases to trimming and J lost 2 bases; unmatched junction nucleotides: 3. Germline lookup yields CDR1 PRHDT and CDR2 FYEKMQ (reference sequence). The CDR3 is 14 amino acids. The CDR3 DNA sequence: TGTGCCAGCAGCTTAAACGGGAGGCCCTACGAGCAGTACTTC. Its protein product is CASSLNGRPYEQYF. The full variable domain, rest sourced from reference TRBV13 and TRBJ2-7, is AAGVIQSPRHLIKEKRETATLKCYPIPRHDTVYWYQQGPGQDPQFLISFYEKMQSDKGSIPDRFSAQQFSDYHSELNMSSLELGDSALYFCASSLNGRPYEQYFGPGTRLTVT.

V and J are TRBV6-5 and TRBJ1-1; perhaps TRBD1 as D (5 bases). The germline V and J ends were trimmed by 0 bases and 8 bases, with 10 bases remaining between them. The CDR3 runs to 13 residues. Germline CDR1 and CDR2: MNHEY and SVGAGI. CDR3 sequence reads: CASSYSGQREAFF. The CDR3 nucleotides are TGTGCCAGCAGTTACTCTGGACAACGAGAAGCTTTCTTT.

The chain combines TRBV4-1 with TRBJ2-3; no reliable D call. Trimming pared 8 bases from V and 5 bases from J, leaving 8 bases between. This CDR3 spans 11 amino acids. Germline V gene lookup returns CDR1 MGHRA and CDR2 YSYEKL. Here the CDR3 DNA reads TGCGCCAGCCTAAACTTAGATACGCAGTATTTT. This gives the protein CASLNLDTQYF.

This clone was found once. The V and J genes are TRBV7-9 and TRBJ2-7; D is perhaps TRBD1 (6 bases). V dropped 5 bases and J dropped 0 bases, with 11 bases sitting between them. This CDR3 region has 14 residues. CDR1 SEHNR and CDR2 FQNEAQ come from the germline V gene (reference sequence). CDR3 region: CASSHRESSYEQYF. The CDR3 region has the DNA TGTGCCAGCAGCCACAGGGAAAGCTCCTACGAGCAGTACTTC.

V is TRBV6-5 and J is TRBJ2-1, with D possibly TRBD1 on 5 matching bases. The length of the CDR3 is 14 residues. The germline gives CDR1 MNHEY, CDR2 SVGAGI. Between the trimmed V and J ends, which lost 0 bases and 4 bases, there was a span of 7 bases. The CDR3: CASSYSRQYNEQFF. CDR3 bases: TGTGCCAGCAGTTACTCTAGACAGTACAATGAGCAGTTCTTC.

The chain couples TRBV5-6 to TRBJ2-7; D may be TRBD1 (5 bases). Germline V gene sequence: CDR1 SGHDT, CDR2 YYEEEE. The V and J ends lost 1 base and 3 bases respectively, with 11 bases between them. This CDR3 has 14 residues. The CDR3: CASSLWQGVYEQYF. CDR3 sequence (DNA): TGTGCCAGCAGCTTGTGGCAGGGTGTCTACGAGCAGTACTTC.

This clone appeared a single time. The chain recombines TRBV4-1 with TRBJ2-7; no clear D gene. The V end was cut by 2 bases, the J end by 3 bases, with 11 bases between. Germline V gene sequence: CDR1 MGHRA, CDR2 YSYEKL. The CDR3 runs to 14 residues. The DNA for the CDR3 is TGCGCCAGCAGCCAACCTGATAGATTCTACGAGCAGTACTTC. It specifies CASSQPDRFYEQYF.

This chain connects TRBV4-3 to TRBJ1-2, with D possibly TRBD1 on 5 matching bases. CDR3 length: 14 amino acids. Germline V lookup: CDR1 LGHNA, CDR2 YSLEER. V gave up 0 bases and J gave up 11 bases, with 16 bases separating them. The CDR3 region has the DNA TGCGCCAGCAGCCAAGAGGGGCAGCAGGAGGGTTACACCTTC. Translation: CASSQEGQQEGYTF.

The chain uses TRBV27 and TRBJ1-4, with D possibly TRBD1 on 6 matching bases. The germline CDR1 and CDR2 sequences are MNHEY and SMNVEV (reference sequence). Trimming pared 6 bases from V and 5 bases from J, leaving 13 bases between. This CDR3 has 14 amino acids. The CDR3 reads CASSPGTINEKLFF. CDR3 coding DNA: TGTGCCAGCAGCCCCGGGACAATAAATGAAAAACTGTTTTTT.

CDR3 nucleotide sequence: TGTGCCAGCAGCTTAGTACAGGACTATGGCTACACCTTC. This encodes CASSLVQDYGYTF. The V and J genes are TRBV11-2 and TRBJ1-2; D is possibly TRBD1 (5 bases). From germline, CDR1 is SGHAT and CDR2 FQNNGV. The CDR3 length is 13 residues. V was clipped by 1 base and J by 3 bases, with 6 bases between them. Together with reference TRBV11-2 and TRBJ1-2, the CDR3 gives the full variable domain: EAGVAQSPRYKIIEKRQSVAFWCNPISGHATLYWYQQILGQGPKLLIQFQNNGVVDDSQLPKDRFSAERLKGVDSTLKIQPAKLEDSAVYLCASSLVQDYGYTFGSGTRLTVV.

CDR3 protein: CSVRGIYEQYF. The DNA for the CDR3 is TGCAGCGTTCGGGGGATCTACGAGCAGTACTTC. The chain joins TRBV29-1 to TRBJ2-7; maybe TRBD2 (6 bases). Per the germline V gene, CDR1 is SQVTM and CDR2 is ANQGSEA. The CDR3 runs to 11 residues. The germline V and J ends were trimmed by 5 bases and 3 bases, with 8 bases remaining between them.

The chain couples TRBV27 to TRBJ1-1, with 10 bases aligning to TRBD1. Germline V CDR1 and CDR2: MNHEY, SMNVEV (reference sequence). This CDR3 is built from 13 residues. After removal of 8 bases from V and 4 bases from J, the junction contained 4 bases not matched to a gene. CDR3 nucleotide sequence: TGTGCCAGCGGACAGGGGGTTTTCACTGAAGCTTTCTTT. The encoded protein is CASGQGVFTEAFF.

The V gene is TRBV5-6, the J gene TRBJ2-5; D call uncertain. CDR3 length equals 13 residues. CDR1 and CDR2 (germline): SGHDT, YYEEEE. V lost 0 bases, J lost 2 bases, and 5 bases lay in between. The CDR3 bases are TGTGCCAGCAGCTTGGCTGAACAAGAGACCCAGTACTTC. It encodes CASSLAEQETQYF.

As regards this clone: The sample contains more than one DNA sequence encoding this CDR3. The chain uses TRBV5-6 and TRBJ2-7, with a weak D call TRBD1 (5 bases). This CDR3 spans 13 amino acids. Germline V CDR1 and CDR2: SGHDT, YYEEEE. Trimming removed 4 bases at V and 1 base at J, with 9 bases between. The CDR3 DNA reads as TGTGCCAGCAGCCCAGGACATTCCTACGAGCAGTACTTC. This sequence encodes CASSPGHSYEQYF.

The rearrangement uses TRBV19 and TRBJ2-1; D is possibly TRBD1 (6 bases). The CDR3 loop spans 15 amino acids. The germline V gene has CDR1 LNHDA and CDR2 SQIVND (reference sequence). V shed 6 bases and J shed 2 bases, with 14 bases lying between them. CDR3 residues: CASSIQGDPYNEQFF. The CDR3 DNA sequence: TGTGCCAGTAGCATACAGGGCGACCCCTACAATGAGCAGTTCTTC.

This clone occurred once. V gene TRBV27 combines with J gene TRBJ2-5; 14 bases are shared with TRBD2. The V gene's germline CDR1 is MNHEY and CDR2 SMNVEV (reference sequence). The CDR3 runs to 15 residues. V trimming: 6 bases; J trimming: 7 bases; junction bases outside the gene matches: 7. CDR3 in amino acids: CASSPGLAGVGTQYF. DNA of the CDR3: TGTGCCAGCAGCCCGGGACTAGCGGGAGTTGGGACCCAGTACTTC.

The rearrangement uses TRBV4-3 and TRBJ2-7; 8 nucleotides agree with TRBD2. V shed 4 bases, J shed 4 bases, and the junction held 9 bases outside the gene matches. Germline assignment: CDR1 LGHNA and CDR2 YSLEER. This CDR3 has 15 amino acids. The CDR3 region has the DNA TGCGCCAGCAGCCCCGGGAGGGCCCCCGGGTACGAGCAGTACTTC. This codes for CASSPGRAPGYEQYF.

V and J are TRBV19 and TRBJ1-5; 7 bases agree with TRBD1. CDR3 size: 14 residues. The V and J ends lost 8 bases and 0 bases, in that order; junction bases with no gene match: 4. The germline gives CDR1 LNHDA, CDR2 SQIVND (reference sequence). The CDR3 is CASETGYSNQPQHF. In DNA, the CDR3 is TGTGCCAGTGAGACAGGGTATAGCAATCAGCCCCAGCATTTT.

This chain joins TRBV27 and TRBJ2-7, with D perhaps TRBD1 (6 bases). There are 15 residues in the CDR3. Germline assignment: CDR1 MNHEY and CDR2 SMNVEV (reference sequence). V lost 6 bases to trimming and J lost 2 bases, with 17 bases between them. The chain's CDR3 is CASSPRQDATYEQYF. CDR3 DNA sequence: TGTGCCAGCAGCCCAAGACAGGACGCCACCTACGAGCAGTACTTC.